The following is a T cell receptor (beta chain) sequence with its context. Its antigen is not known. Each CDR3 protein gets one entry after TCRdb re-called the RT-PCR reads with MiXCR. The sample yields roughly 36,000 distinct CDR3 sequences, less than 70% seen once. The data were taken from a study of yellow fever vaccine responses in identical twins. Points from the study as a whole: Twins reportedly appeared to share part of their vaccine T cell response while keeping part individual.

Trimming stripped 0 bases from V and 1 base from J, with 10 bases between. The CDR3 contains 15 residues. CDR1 SGHAT and CDR2 FQNNGV come from the germline V gene. The clonotype was recovered from a woman between 18 and 30 years old who received the yellow fever vaccine. The material sequenced was T cells from blood (PBMCs), unsorted or a sorted subset (not recorded which), taken before or after yellow fever vaccination (not recorded which). The rearrangement joins TRBV11-2 to TRBJ2-7; tentative D call: TRBD2 (5 bases). The CDR3 spells CASSLDLRTSYEQYF. In nucleotides, the CDR3 is TGTGCCAGCAGCTTAGACCTCAGGACTTCCTACGAGCAGTACTTC.